This TCR beta chain was found in a study of T-cell reconstitution after alpha-beta-depleted transplantation in children. Study-level findings and limits: Expanded graft clones, several hundred of them, were reportedly the source of alpha-beta T cells about two months after transplant.

Unique molecular identifiers were built into the TCRbeta library. TCRdb analysed the PCR reads with MiXCR anew, one entry per CDR3 protein. The sample gives about 98,000 distinct CDR3 sequences, about 5.6% of which show up once; roughly 6.1% is in the top ten. Trimming pared 5 bases from V and 7 bases from J, leaving 11 bases between. Germline CDR1 reads SQVTM; CDR2 reads ANQGSEA. The CDR3 sequence is 11 residues long. This clonotype came up a few times. Its antigen is unidentified. The TCR originated in a female patient aged 2 to 10 who had a stem cell transplant for Fanconi anemia, so the T cells may come from the graft donor. The rearrangement uses TRBV29-1 and TRBJ2-5, with TRBD1 as a possible D gene (5 bases). The input for sequencing was PBMCs, mostly from graft donor cells, taken 60 days after TCRalphabeta/CD19-depleted stem cell transplant. CDR3 DNA sequence: TGCAGCGTTACACGTACAGGGACCCAGTACTTC. This gives the protein CSVTRTGTQYF.